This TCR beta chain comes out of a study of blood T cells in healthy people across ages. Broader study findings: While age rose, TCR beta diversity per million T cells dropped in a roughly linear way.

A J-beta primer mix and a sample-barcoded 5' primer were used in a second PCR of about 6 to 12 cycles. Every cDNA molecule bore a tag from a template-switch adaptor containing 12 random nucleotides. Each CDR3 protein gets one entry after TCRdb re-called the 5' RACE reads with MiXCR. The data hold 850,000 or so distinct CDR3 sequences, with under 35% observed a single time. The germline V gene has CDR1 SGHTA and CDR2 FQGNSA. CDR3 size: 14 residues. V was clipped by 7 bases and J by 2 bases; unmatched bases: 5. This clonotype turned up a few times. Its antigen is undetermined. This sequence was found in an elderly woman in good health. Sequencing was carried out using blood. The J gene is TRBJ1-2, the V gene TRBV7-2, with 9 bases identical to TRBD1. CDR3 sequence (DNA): TGTGCCAGCAACTCGGGGACAGGGAACTATGGCTACACCTTC. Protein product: CASNSGTGNYGYTF.